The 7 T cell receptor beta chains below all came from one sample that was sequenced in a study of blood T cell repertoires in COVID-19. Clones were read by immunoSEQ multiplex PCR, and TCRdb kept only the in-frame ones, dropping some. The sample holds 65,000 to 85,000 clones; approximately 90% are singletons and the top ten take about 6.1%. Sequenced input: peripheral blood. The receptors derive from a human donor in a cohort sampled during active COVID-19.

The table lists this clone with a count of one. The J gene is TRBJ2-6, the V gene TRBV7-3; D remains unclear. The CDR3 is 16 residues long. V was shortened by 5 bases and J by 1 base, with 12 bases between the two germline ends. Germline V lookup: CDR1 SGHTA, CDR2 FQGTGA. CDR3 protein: CASSPSVGSGANVLTF. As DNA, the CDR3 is TGTGCCAGCAGCCCAAGTGTCGGGTCTGGGGCCAACGTCCTGACTTTC.

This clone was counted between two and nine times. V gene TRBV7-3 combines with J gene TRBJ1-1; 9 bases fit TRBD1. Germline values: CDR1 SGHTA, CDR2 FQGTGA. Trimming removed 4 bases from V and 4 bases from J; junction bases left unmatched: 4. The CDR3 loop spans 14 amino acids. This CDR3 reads CASSSGQGTTEAFF. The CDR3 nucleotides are TGTGCCAGCAGCTCTGGACAGGGGACCACTGAAGCTTTCTTT. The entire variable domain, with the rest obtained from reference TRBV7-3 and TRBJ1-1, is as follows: GAGVSQTPSNKVTEKGKYVELRCDPISGHTALYWYRQSLGQGPEFLIYFQGTGAADDSGLPNDRFFAVRPEGSVSTLKIQRTERGDSAVYLCASSSGQGTTEAFFGQGTRLTVV.

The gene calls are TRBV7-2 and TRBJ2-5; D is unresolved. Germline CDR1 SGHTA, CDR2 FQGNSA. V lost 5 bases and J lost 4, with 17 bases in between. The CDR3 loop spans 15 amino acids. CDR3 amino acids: CASSPTRSSPETQYF. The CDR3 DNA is TGTGCCAGCAGCCCCACCCGGTCGTCCCCAGAGACCCAGTACTTC.

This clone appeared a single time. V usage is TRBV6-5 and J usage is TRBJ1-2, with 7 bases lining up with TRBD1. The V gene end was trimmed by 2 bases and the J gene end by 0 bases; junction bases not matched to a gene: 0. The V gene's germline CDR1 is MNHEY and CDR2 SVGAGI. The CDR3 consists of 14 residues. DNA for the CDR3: TGTGCCAGCAGTTACGACAGGGCTAACTATGGCTACACCTTC. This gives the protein CASSYDRANYGYTF.

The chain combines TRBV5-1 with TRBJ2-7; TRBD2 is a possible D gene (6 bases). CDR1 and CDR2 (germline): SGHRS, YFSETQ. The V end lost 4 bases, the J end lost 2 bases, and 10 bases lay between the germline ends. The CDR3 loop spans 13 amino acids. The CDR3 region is CASSEGLAYEQYF. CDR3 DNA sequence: TGCGCCAGCAGCGAGGGACTGGCCTACGAGCAGTACTTC.

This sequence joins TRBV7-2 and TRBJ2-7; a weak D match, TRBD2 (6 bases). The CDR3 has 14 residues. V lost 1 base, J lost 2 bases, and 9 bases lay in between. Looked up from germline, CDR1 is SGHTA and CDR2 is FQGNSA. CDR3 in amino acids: CASSLVEGPYEQYF. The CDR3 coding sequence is TGTGCCAGCAGCTTAGTGGAGGGCCCCTACGAGCAGTACTTC.

CDR3 in amino acids: CASGSPGQGEKLFF. DNA for the CDR3: TGTGCTAGTGGTTCGCCGGGACAGGGGGAAAAACTGTTTTTT. The chain couples TRBV12-5 to TRBJ1-4; 10 nucleotides align to TRBD1. The CDR3 sequence is 14 residues long. The germline gives CDR1 LGHNT, CDR2 FRNRAP. Trimming took 4 bases from V and 8 from J; bases not matched to a gene: 4. Full variable domain (rest looked up from reference TRBV12-5 and TRBJ1-4): DARVTQTPRHKVTEMGQEVTMRCQPILGHNTVFWYRQTMMQGLELLAYFRNRAPLDDSGMPKDRFSAEMPDATLATLKIQPSEPRDSAVYFCASGSPGQGEKLFFGSGTQLSVL.